A selection of T cell receptor beta chains follows, all from one sample in a study of blood T cells in healthy people across ages. In TCRdb, the 5' RACE reads were re-called with MiXCR into one record per CDR3 protein. The table includes roughly 1,700,000 distinct CDR3 sequences, over 25% detected once. The sequencing input was blood. These TCRs come from a woman under 40 in good health. Both conserved end residues are part of each CDR3. A D gene is named only where the DNA matches it firmly. Rows give clone size only sometimes, using once, few, many, or a class for an expanded clone.

D gene,clone size,J gene,V gene,CDR3 protein,CDR3 DNA
NA,few,TRBJ1-5,TRBV7-2,CASSLEAPFYSNQPQHF,TGTGCCAGCAGCTTGGAAGCCCCCTTTTATAGCAATCAGCCCCAGCATTTT
TRBD1,NA,TRBJ2-5,TRBV27,CASSLVGTGLETQYF,TGTGCCAGCAGTTTAGTGGGGACAGGGCTTGAGACCCAGTACTTC
NA,few,TRBJ1-1,TRBV12-3/TRBV12-4,CASSFRPVMNTEAFF,TGTGCCAGCAGTTTCCGCCCGGTGATGAACACTGAAGCTTTCTTT
TRBD1,many,TRBJ2-7,TRBV7-9,CASSPNAAGGTGDRRNEQYF,TGTGCCAGCAGCCCCAACGCGGCAGGGGGAACAGGGGATCGTAGAAACGAGCAGTACTTC
TRBD1,many,TRBJ2-7,TRBV2,CASRWDRGGEQYF,TGTGCCAGCAGATGGGACAGGGGTGGAGAGCAGTACTTC
NA,once,TRBJ2-2,TRBV5-1,CASSLELGALEGGELFF,TGCGCCAGCAGCTTGGAATTAGGAGCACTCGAGGGCGGGGAGCTGTTTTTT
TRBD2,many,TRBJ2-7,TRBV29-1,CSVDPWGTSGEQYF,TGCAGCGTTGACCCCTGGGGGACTAGCGGCGAGCAGTACTTC
TRBD2,NA,TRBJ2-3,TRBV2,CANPLAASTDTQYF,TGTGCCAATCCACTAGCGGCAAGCACAGATACGCAGTATTTT
NA,NA,TRBJ2-7,TRBV29-1,CGFRDSYEQYF,TGCGGCTTTCGGGACTCCTACGAGCAGTACTTC
NA,few,TRBJ2-1,TRBV30,CAWSPQDTYNEQFF,TGTGCCTGGAGTCCTCAGGATACATACAATGAGCAGTTCTTC
NA,few,TRBJ2-6,TRBV5-1,CASSLGFGANALTF,TGCGCCAGCAGCTTAGGGTTCGGGGCCAACGCCCTGACTTTC
TRBD2,many,TRBJ2-1,TRBV5-1,CASSFTSGPYNEQFF,TGTGCCAGCAGCTTCACTAGCGGGCCTTACAATGAGCAGTTCTTC
NA,NA,TRBJ2-1,TRBV12-3/TRBV12-4,CASSCSGRMDEQFF,TGTGCCAGCAGTTGTTCGGGAAGGATGGATGAGCAGTTCTTC
NA,many,TRBJ2-7,TRBV29-1,CSVNRNYEQYF,TGCAGCGTGAACCGAAACTACGAGCAGTACTTC
NA,many,TRBJ2-5,TRBV25-1,CASSEVRGETQYF,TGTGCCAGCAGTGAAGTCCGTGGGGAGACCCAGTACTTC
NA,many,TRBJ2-7,TRBV6-5,CASSSPGTSIYEQYF,TGTGCCAGCAGTTCCCCCGGGACATCAATCTACGAGCAGTACTTC